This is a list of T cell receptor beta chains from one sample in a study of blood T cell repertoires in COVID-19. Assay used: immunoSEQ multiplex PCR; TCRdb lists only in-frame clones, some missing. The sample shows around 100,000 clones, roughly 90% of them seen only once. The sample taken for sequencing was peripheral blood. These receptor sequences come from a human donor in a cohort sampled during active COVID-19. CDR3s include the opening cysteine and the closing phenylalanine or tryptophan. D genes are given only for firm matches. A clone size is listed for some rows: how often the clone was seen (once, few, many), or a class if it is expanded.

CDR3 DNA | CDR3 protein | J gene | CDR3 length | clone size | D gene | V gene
TGTGCCAGCAGCCAAGGTTGGCTAGCGGGATACCAAGAGACCCAGTACTTC | CASSQGWLAGYQETQYF | TRBJ2-5 | 17 | NA | TRBD2 | TRBV3-1/TRBV3-2
TGTGCCTGGAGCTACGCGTACGAGCAGTACTTC | CAWSYAYEQYF | TRBJ2-7 | 11 | NA | NA | TRBV30
TGCGCCAGCAGCCGGAATGCCGGGACAGTAAGTGGAAACACCATATATTTT | CASSRNAGTVSGNTIYF | TRBJ1-3 | 17 | NA | TRBD1 | TRBV4-1
TGTGCCAGCAGTGACTCGAAGGGGACAGGGTCGGTCTATGGCTACACCTTC | CASSDSKGTGSVYGYTF | TRBJ1-2 | 17 | NA | TRBD1 | TRBV6-4
TGTGCCAGTACGGTGGAGAGAAACACTGAAGCTTTCTTT | CASTVERNTEAFF | TRBJ1-1 | 13 | NA | NA | TRBV19
TGTGCCAGCAGGCCCGGGACTAGCGGGAGTAAGTTCCCCACAGATACGCAGTATTTT | CASRPGTSGSKFPTDTQYF | TRBJ2-3 | 19 | few | TRBD2 | TRBV7-9
TGTGCCAGCAGCGCAGGATGGGGCGGGAACACAGATACGCAGTATTTT | CASSAGWGGNTDTQYF | TRBJ2-3 | 16 | NA | NA | TRBV9
TGTGCCAGCAGCTTAGTCTCAGAGACCCAGTACTTC | CASSLVSETQYF | TRBJ2-5 | 12 | NA | NA | TRBV11-2
TGTGCCATTCGACAGGGGAACACTGAAGCTTTCTTT | CAIRQGNTEAFF | TRBJ1-1 | 12 | NA | TRBD1 | TRBV19
TGTGCCAGCAGTGGGGGGACAGGGTGGGGCAATCAGCCCCAGCATTTT | CASSGGTGWGNQPQHF | TRBJ1-5 | 16 | NA | TRBD1 | TRBV6-1
TGTGCCAGCAGTTTATCGTCTGGCGGGGGAGTTGGCACCGGGGAGCTGTTTTTT | CASSLSSGGGVGTGELFF | TRBJ2-2 | 18 | NA | TRBD2 | TRBV27
TGTGCCAGCAGCCCCACTCTAGCGGGAGGTCCTTACGAGCAGTACTTC | CASSPTLAGGPYEQYF | TRBJ2-7 | 16 | NA | TRBD2 | TRBV7-9
TGTGCCAGCAGCCCCCCTCGAGCAACGGGTTACGAGCAGTACTTC | CASSPPRATGYEQYF | TRBJ2-7 | 15 | NA | NA | TRBV7-9
TGTGCCAGCAGTTACTCGCGGGATGGGACTGGCGGATTCCACGAGCAGTACTTC | CASSYSRDGTGGFHEQYF | TRBJ2-7 | 18 | NA | NA | TRBV6-2/TRBV6-3
TGTGCCAGCAGTTTAAATCTAGTGGAATTCTTC | CASSLNLVEFF | TRBJ2-1 | 11 | NA | NA | TRBV12-3/TRBV12-4
TGTGCCAGCAGTCTCCGAAGACAGGGCTACGAGCAGTACTTC | CASSLRRQGYEQYF | TRBJ2-7 | 14 | NA | TRBD1 | TRBV6-5
TGCGCCAGCAGCCAAGATTTCCGCGGGGGGGCTTTCGGGGAGCAGTTCTTC | CASSQDFRGGAFGEQFF | TRBJ2-1 | 17 | NA | TRBD2 | TRBV4-1
TGTGCCAGCAGCCAAGAACAGCGGGGGAGCACAGATACGCAGTATTTT | CASSQEQRGSTDTQYF | TRBJ2-3 | 16 | NA | TRBD2 | TRBV4-2
TGTGCCAGCAGCCCTCTACTAGCGTTCTACAATGAGCAGTTCTTC | CASSPLLAFYNEQFF | TRBJ2-1 | 15 | NA | TRBD2 | TRBV27
TGTGCCAGCAGCTTCGGGAACACTGAAGCTTTCTTT | CASSFGNTEAFF | TRBJ1-1 | 12 | few | NA | TRBV11-2
TGTGCCAGCAGTCCAAGTCAGGGGGACGAGCAGTACTTC | CASSPSQGDEQYF | TRBJ2-7 | 13 | NA | TRBD1 | TRBV12-3/TRBV12-4
TGTGCCAGCTCTACAGGGGTGAATGAAAAACTGTTTTTT | CASSTGVNEKLFF | TRBJ1-4 | 13 | NA | TRBD1 | TRBV6-5
TGTGCCAGCAGGGACACAGGGGGCCGGAGCTCCTATAATTCACCCCTCCACTTT | CASRDTGGRSSYNSPLHF | TRBJ1-6 | 18 | NA | TRBD1 | TRBV11-2
TGTGCCACCAGCAGGGGACAGGGTGGTGGCTACACCTTC | CATSRGQGGGYTF | TRBJ1-2 | 13 | NA | TRBD1 | TRBV15
TGTGCCAGCAGCCATACTAGCGGGGGGTCTACCTCCTACGAGCAGTACTTC | CASSHTSGGSTSYEQYF | TRBJ2-7 | 17 | NA | TRBD2 | TRBV3-1/TRBV3-2
TGTGCCAGCAGCGTAGCAGGGACAGTTGGAAACACCATATATTTT | CASSVAGTVGNTIYF | TRBJ1-3 | 15 | NA | TRBD1 | TRBV9
TGTGCCAGCAGCCAAGGACAGGGGTTTCTAGCTGAAGCTTTCTTT | CASSQGQGFLAEAFF | TRBJ1-1 | 15 | NA | TRBD1 | TRBV4-2
TGTGCCAGCATTTCTCATCCGGGTAGTACAGATACGCAGTATTTT | CASISHPGSTDTQYF | TRBJ2-3 | 15 | NA | NA | TRBV6-6
TGTGCCAGCAGCTTACGGACAGCCAACAATTCACCCCTCCACTTT | CASSLRTANNSPLHF | TRBJ1-6 | 15 | NA | NA | TRBV7-2